This is a list of T cell receptor beta chains from one sample in a study of post-analysis software for immune sequencing data. Using its own MiXCR run on the PCR reads, TCRdb lists one record per CDR3 protein. There are roughly 580,000 distinct CDR3 sequences in the sample; about 40% occur only once, and 1.7% lies in the top ten. Sequencing input: blood. The receptors were sampled from a girl aged 10 to 17 with multiple sclerosis. The conserved cysteine and the conserved F or W are not part of the CDR3 here. The D gene is left open where the match is weak. Where a row states a size, it is once, few, many or the class of an expanded clone; other rows omit it.

J,V,length,D,size,CDR3
TRBJ2-1,TRBV12-3/TRBV12-4,12,-,few,ASSFRGLLNEQF
TRBJ1-2,TRBV7-9,14,-,-,ASSPKSAQLSYGYT
TRBJ1-5,TRBV20-1,12,TRBD1,-,SARADRGVQPQH
TRBJ2-1,TRBV29-1,12,-,many,SVATRPGANEQF
TRBJ2-7,TRBV29-1,10,-,-,SVVASSYEQY
TRBJ2-7,TRBV3-1,12,-,-,ASSLGRPSYEQY
TRBJ2-3,TRBV6-1,12,-,-,ASSLWPDTDTQY
TRBJ2-7,TRBV12-3/TRBV12-4,12,TRBD2,many,ASSVMSGSDEQY
TRBJ1-6,TRBV5-1,14,-,-,ASSLAGAANNSPLH
TRBJ2-7,TRBV7-9,12,-,-,ASSLDGNLYEQY
TRBJ2-2,TRBV10-3,12,TRBD1,-,AINSGTGPGELF
TRBJ2-7,TRBV28,10,TRBD1,few,AGGTGYYEQY
TRBJ2-3,TRBV12-3/TRBV12-4,13,-,few,ASSPSNVDSGTQY
TRBJ2-7,TRBV4-1,12,-,few,ASSQPTHSYEQY
TRBJ2-4,TRBV20-1,9,-,-,SARDREGQY
TRBJ2-1,TRBV5-1,15,-,-,ASSEMSGDSSYNEQF
TRBJ1-1,TRBV4-3,12,TRBD1,-,ASSQEPGTGEAF
TRBJ2-1,TRBV9,13,TRBD2,-,ASSVSGRDYNEQF
TRBJ2-3,TRBV5-1,16,-,few,ASSLEPGQRTPTDTQY
TRBJ1-5,TRBV7-8,11,-,-,ASSWRGDQPQH
TRBJ2-3,TRBV24-1,13,-,few,ATSDRWAPLDTQY
TRBJ1-2,TRBV5-5,16,TRBD1,-,ASSLAWAGGAANYGYT
TRBJ1-1,TRBV2,13,-,-,ASSEAWGEQDEAF
TRBJ2-4,TRBV28,15,-,-,ASSGRTAKATKNIQY
TRBJ2-1,TRBV7-2,11,-,-,ASSKRAYNEQF
TRBJ1-2,TRBV4-1,12,TRBD1,-,ASSQPGTVYGYT
TRBJ2-2,TRBV7-7,13,-,-,ASSLDASGAGELF
TRBJ2-1,TRBV6-6,15,TRBD2,-,ASSSSNLAGGSNEQF
TRBJ1-1,TRBV10-3,16,-,once,AISDQLGGQLMNTEAF
TRBJ1-1,TRBV12-3/TRBV12-4,12,-,-,ASRETDRNTEAF
TRBJ1-2,TRBV10-3,12,TRBD1,-,AISAGQGPGGYT
TRBJ1-5,TRBV10-3,12,-,-,ASTGDGQNQPQH
TRBJ2-7,TRBV2,10,-,-,VFQPGGGDQY
TRBJ2-7,TRBV20-1,14,-,-,SAPAHREILFGEQY
TRBJ2-1,TRBV5-1,11,-,-,ASRRSSGHEQF
TRBJ1-2,TRBV20-1,9,TRBD1,-,SFYRGIGYT
TRBJ1-2,TRBV7-3,15,TRBD1,-,ASSPFDRTGGIYGYT
TRBJ1-6,TRBV6-5,12,-,few,ASRKRQANSPLH
TRBJ2-6,TRBV29-1,16,-,once,SVVTLQSPKTGANVLT
TRBJ1-4,TRBV7-2,13,-,-,ASSLVPGVNEKLF
TRBJ2-7,TRBV29-1,10,-,few,SASRNMKEQY
TRBJ1-2,TRBV7-9,13,TRBD1,few,ASSLTRDRGYGYT
TRBJ2-1,TRBV6-5,13,TRBD2,-,ASRGLAGGLNEQF
TRBJ2-7,TRBV5-1,14,-,few,ASSLTYGGMTYEQY
TRBJ2-2,TRBV12-3/TRBV12-4,13,TRBD1,few,ASSFRTGGAGELF
TRBJ2-1,TRBV20-1,16,TRBD2,few,SARSYLAGGLSYNEQF
TRBJ2-5,TRBV5-1,15,TRBD2,-,ASSLVPSGGSRETQY
TRBJ1-1,TRBV4-1,12,-,-,ASSAAARNTEAF